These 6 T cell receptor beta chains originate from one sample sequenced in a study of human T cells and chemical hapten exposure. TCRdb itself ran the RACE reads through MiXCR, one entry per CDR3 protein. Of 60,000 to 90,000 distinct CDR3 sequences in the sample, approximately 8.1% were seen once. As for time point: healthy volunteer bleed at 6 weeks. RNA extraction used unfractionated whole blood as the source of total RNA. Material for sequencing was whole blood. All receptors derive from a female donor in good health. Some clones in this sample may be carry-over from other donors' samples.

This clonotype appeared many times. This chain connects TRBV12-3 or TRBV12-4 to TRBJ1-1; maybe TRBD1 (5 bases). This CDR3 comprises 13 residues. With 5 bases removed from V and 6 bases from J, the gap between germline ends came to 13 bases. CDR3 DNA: TGTGCCAGCAGTCAAAGGGGTGGCGCTGAAGCTTTCTTT. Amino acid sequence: CASSQRGGAEAFF.

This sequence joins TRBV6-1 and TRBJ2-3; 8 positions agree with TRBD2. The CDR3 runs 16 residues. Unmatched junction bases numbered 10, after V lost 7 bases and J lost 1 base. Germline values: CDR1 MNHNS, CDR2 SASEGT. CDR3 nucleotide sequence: TGTGCCAGCACCTCTCAACCGGGGGGGGGCACAGATACGCAGTATTTT. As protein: CASTSQPGGGTDTQYF.

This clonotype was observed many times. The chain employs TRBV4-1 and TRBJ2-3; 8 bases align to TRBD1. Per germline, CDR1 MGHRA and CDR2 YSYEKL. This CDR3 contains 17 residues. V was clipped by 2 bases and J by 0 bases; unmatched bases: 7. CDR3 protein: CASSQTRTGTSTDTQYF. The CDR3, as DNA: TGCGCCAGCAGCCAAACCCGGACAGGGACGAGCACAGATACGCAGTATTTT.

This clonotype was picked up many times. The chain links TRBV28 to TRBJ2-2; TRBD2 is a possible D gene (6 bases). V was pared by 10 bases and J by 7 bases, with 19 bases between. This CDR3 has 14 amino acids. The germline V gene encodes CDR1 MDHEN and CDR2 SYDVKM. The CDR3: CAIKSGGSVGELFF. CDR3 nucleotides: TGTGCCATCAAGTCAGGAGGGTCGGTCGGGGAGCTGTTTTTT.

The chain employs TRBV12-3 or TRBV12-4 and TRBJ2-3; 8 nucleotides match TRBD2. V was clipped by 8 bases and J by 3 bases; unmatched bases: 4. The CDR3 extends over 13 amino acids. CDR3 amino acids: CASSIAGTDTQYF. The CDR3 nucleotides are TGTGCCAGCTCAATAGCGGGGACAGATACGCAGTATTTT.

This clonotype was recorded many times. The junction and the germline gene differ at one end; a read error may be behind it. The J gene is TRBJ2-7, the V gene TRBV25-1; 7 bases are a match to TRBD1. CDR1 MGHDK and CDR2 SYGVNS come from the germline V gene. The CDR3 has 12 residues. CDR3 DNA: TGTGCCAGCAGTGTTGACTGGGGGACAGCTCACTTC. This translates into CASSVDWGTAHF.